Following are 21 T cell receptor beta chains from one sample sequenced in a study of OX40 agonist ivuxolimab in advanced cancers. The table came from immunoSEQ multiplex PCR; TCRdb's copy has only in-frame clones and leaves some out. Here the sample spans about 93,000 clones, under 95% being singletons. The specimen comprised CD4+ or CD8+ T cells sorted from blood, sampled in a trial of the OX40 agonist ivuxolimab. The receptors shown here come from an adult with an advanced solid tumor such as melanoma, head and neck, liver or kidney cancer.

The CDR3 is CASSLRLMGLKHTQYF. The CDR3 DNA sequence: TGTGCCAGCAGCTTGAGGTTGATGGGGTTGAAGCATACGCAGTATTTT. The V call is TRBV5-6, the J call TRBJ2-3, with D hard to call. V was trimmed by 1 base and J by 7 bases, leaving 19 bases between them. This CDR3 has 16 amino acids. Germline CDR1 reads SGHDT; CDR2 reads YYEEEE.

This clone was recorded only once. The chain combines TRBV6-5 with TRBJ2-7; 9 bases align to TRBD2. V dropped 2 bases and J dropped 6; count of bases not matched to a gene: 2. The germline gives CDR1 MNHEY, CDR2 SVGAGI. This CDR3 is 13 amino acids long. CDR3 DNA: TGTGCCAGCAGTTACCCGACTAGCGGCGAGCAGTACTTC. Translating it yields CASSYPTSGEQYF.

The chain carries TRBV11-2 and TRBJ2-1; 13 bases are a match to TRBD2. V trimming: 5 bases; J trimming: 4 bases; junction bases outside the gene matches: 2. Germline assignment: CDR1 SGHAT and CDR2 FQNNGV. The CDR3 runs 15 residues. The CDR3 DNA reads TGTGCCAGCAGCACGGGACTAGCGGGGTACAATGAGCAGTTCTTC. Encoded protein: CASSTGLAGYNEQFF.

The DNA for the CDR3 is TGTGCCAGCAGCCTGGAACGCCAATATGGCTACACCTTC. Amino acid sequence: CASSLERQYGYTF. This rearrangement joins TRBV6-1 to TRBJ1-2; D is unresolved. V was pared by 6 bases and J by 5 bases, with 13 bases between. CDR3 length: 13 residues. Looked up from germline, CDR1 is MNHNS and CDR2 is SASEGT.

The chain is built from TRBV19 and TRBJ2-3, with 11 nucleotides matching TRBD2. The CDR3 covers 16 residues. Unmatched junction bases numbered 6, after V lost 6 bases and J lost 1 base. CDR1 and CDR2 (germline): LNHDA, SQIVND (reference sequence). For the CDR3, the DNA is TGTGCCAGTAGCCTACTAGCGGGAGTGGGCACAGATACGCAGTATTTT. Residues: CASSLLAGVGTDTQYF.

V usage is TRBV11-2 and J usage is TRBJ2-3; 9 positions match TRBD2. The CDR3 covers 16 residues. CDR1 and CDR2 from the germline V gene are SGHAT and FQNNGV. Unmatched junction bases numbered 8, after V lost 3 bases and J lost 4 bases. Written as DNA, the CDR3 is TGTGCCAGCAGCTTCCCCTCTGCGGGGGGGGCAGATACGCAGTATTTT. This encodes CASSFPSAGGADTQYF. The full variable domain, rest sourced from reference TRBV11-2 and TRBJ2-3, is EAGVAQSPRYKIIEKRQSVAFWCNPISGHATLYWYQQILGQGPKLLIQFQNNGVVDDSQLPKDRFSAERLKGVDSTLKIQPAKLEDSAVYLCASSFPSAGGADTQYFGPGTRLTVL.

This chain joins TRBV18 and TRBJ1-2; maybe TRBD1 (6 bases). Germline V gene sequence: CDR1 KGHSH, CDR2 LQKENI. This CDR3 spans 14 amino acids. The V end lost 3 bases, the J end lost 4 bases, and 12 bases lay between the germline ends. As DNA, the CDR3 is TGTGCCAGCTCACCCGGACAGTTCCCCTATGGCTACACCTTC. Protein sequence: CASSPGQFPYGYTF.

V and J are TRBV5-1 and TRBJ2-5; 12 bases fit TRBD2. The CDR3 runs to 15 residues. V lost 8 bases, J lost 4 bases, and 9 bases stayed unmatched. Germline CDR1 reads SGHRS; CDR2 reads YFSETQ. The CDR3 region is CASGGLAGPGETQYF. Here the CDR3 DNA reads TGCGCCAGTGGGGGACTAGCGGGCCCCGGAGAGACCCAGTACTTC. The full variable domain, rest sourced from reference TRBV5-1 and TRBJ2-5, is KAGVTQTPRYLIKTRGQQVTLSCSPISGHRSVSWYQQTPGQGLQFLFEYFSETQRNKGNFPGRFSGRQFSNSRSEMNVSTLELGDSALYLCASGGLAGPGETQYFGPGTRLLVL.

Worth noting for this clone: Other DNA sequences within the sample encode an identical CDR3. V usage is TRBV18 and J usage is TRBJ2-5; D not certain. This CDR3 spans 11 amino acids. The ends were cut back, 3 bases at V and 5 bases at J, with 4 bases in the middle. Germline-derived CDR1 and CDR2 are KGHSH and LQKENI. The CDR3, as DNA: TGTGCCAGCTCACCGGGGGAGACCCAGTACTTC. It specifies CASSPGETQYF.

The chain recombines TRBV11-2 with TRBJ2-3, with 8 nucleotides matching TRBD1. CDR3 length equals 14 residues. Per the germline V gene, CDR1 is SGHAT and CDR2 is FQNNGV. With 5 bases clipped from V and 2 bases from J, the junction kept 3 bases outside the gene matches. This CDR3 is CASSRDRITDTQYF. As DNA, the CDR3 is TGTGCCAGCAGCAGGGACAGGATCACAGATACGCAGTATTTT. Based on the CDR3 plus reference TRBV11-2 and TRBJ2-3, the full variable domain is EAGVAQSPRYKIIEKRQSVAFWCNPISGHATLYWYQQILGQGPKLLIQFQNNGVVDDSQLPKDRFSAERLKGVDSTLKIQPAKLEDSAVYLCASSRDRITDTQYFGPGTRLTVL.

The chain uses TRBV9 and TRBJ2-2, with TRBD2 as a possible D gene (5 bases). Germline CDR1 and CDR2: SGDLS and YYNGEE. The ends were cut back, 0 bases at V and 2 bases at J, with 8 bases in the middle. The CDR3 has 15 amino acids. In nucleotides, the CDR3 is TGTGCCAGCAGCGTAGGTGGGAGTAACACCGGGGAGCTGTTTTTT. The encoded protein is CASSVGGSNTGELFF.

The chain recombines TRBV20-1 with TRBJ1-2; D ambiguous. Germline-derived CDR1 and CDR2 are DFQATT and SNEGSKA (reference sequence). Trimming stripped 4 bases from V and 6 bases from J, with 9 bases between. This CDR3 spans 11 amino acids. As DNA, the CDR3 is TGCAGTGCTACGCTGCGTCATGGCTACACCTTC. This gives the protein CSATLRHGYTF.

V and J are TRBV27 and TRBJ2-3; TRBD2 aligns across 12 bases. The V segment lost 2 bases and the J segment 6 bases; nucleotides outside the gene matches: 9. The germline gives CDR1 MNHEY, CDR2 SMNVEV (reference sequence). CDR3 length: 17 amino acids. The CDR3 sequence is CASSLKGGGLAGDTQYF. The CDR3 DNA reads TGTGCCAGCAGTTTAAAGGGGGGGGGACTAGCGGGTGATACGCAGTATTTT.

This clone was counted a single time. The chain uses TRBV5-4 and TRBJ2-3; no firm D call. The germline gives CDR1 SGHNT, CDR2 YYREEE (reference sequence). V was trimmed by 1 base and J by 0 bases, leaving 12 bases between them. The CDR3 sequence is 16 residues long. CDR3 coding DNA: TGTGCCAGCAGCTTGCGTCCACAAACTAGCACAGATACGCAGTATTTT. Amino acids: CASSLRPQTSTDTQYF.

CDR3 DNA: TGTGCCAGCAGTGGATCTCAACAGGGGACCTATGGCTACACCTTC. Its translation: CASSGSQQGTYGYTF. The chain is built from TRBV6-6 and TRBJ1-2, with TRBD1 matching over 7 bases. The junction had 10 bases not matched to a gene; V was cut back by 5 bases and J by 4 bases. Germline values: CDR1 MNHNY, CDR2 SVGAGI (reference sequence). The CDR3 is 15 residues long.

For this clone: Other nucleotide sequences in the sample specify the same CDR3. The genes are TRBV6-1 and TRBJ1-4; TRBD1 aligns across 10 bases. The CDR3 runs 14 residues. The V gene end was trimmed by 6 bases and the J gene end by 10 bases; junction bases not matched to a gene: 8. From germline, CDR1 is MNHNS and CDR2 SASEGT. The CDR3 protein is CASSSGTGVGKLFF. The CDR3 nucleotides read TGTGCCAGCAGCTCCGGGACAGGGGTCGGAAAACTGTTTTTT.

This chain links TRBV11-3 with TRBJ2-7; no clear D gene. The CDR3 spans 14 residues. Germline values: CDR1 SGHNT, CDR2 YENEEA. Trimming removed 0 bases at V and 9 bases at J, with 15 bases between. CDR3 amino acids: CASSLDRARWRQYF. The CDR3 nucleotides are TGTGCCAGCAGCTTAGATCGGGCGCGATGGAGGCAGTACTTC. Full variable domain (missing parts from reference TRBV11-3 and TRBJ2-7): EAGVVQSPRYKIIEKKQPVAFWCNPISGHNTLYWYLQNLGQGPELLIRYENEEAVDDSQLPKDRFSAERLKGVDSTLKIQPAELGDSAVYLCASSLDRARWRQYFGPGTRLTVT.

CDR3: CASSYGADPDGYTF. DNA of the CDR3: TGTGCCAGCAGTTACGGGGCCGATCCCGATGGCTACACCTTC. V gene TRBV6-5 combines with J gene TRBJ1-2; D may be TRBD1 (5 bases). V shed 2 bases and J shed 6 bases, with 13 bases lying between them. The CDR3 is 14 amino acids. Germline lookup yields CDR1 MNHEY and CDR2 SVGAGI.

The rearrangement links TRBV11-2 to TRBJ2-2; perhaps TRBD2 as D (6 bases). The CDR3 has 15 amino acids. Germline V gene sequence: CDR1 SGHAT, CDR2 FQNNGV. Trimming took 5 bases from V and 4 from J, leaving 14 bases between them. CDR3 loop: CASSARETGTGELFF. The CDR3 nucleotides are TGTGCCAGCAGCGCCCGGGAGACTGGCACCGGGGAGCTGTTTTTT.

The chain links TRBV9 to TRBJ2-1; 8 bases are shared with TRBD1. Germline assignment: CDR1 SGDLS and CDR2 YYNGEE. Trimming cost V 1 base and J 9 bases; bases outside gene matches: 9. The CDR3 has 15 amino acids. The CDR3 spells CASSVRSGQGSEQFF. The CDR3 DNA reads TGTGCCAGCAGCGTAAGGTCAGGACAGGGATCTGAGCAGTTCTTC.

V usage is TRBV5-4 and J usage is TRBJ2-7, with TRBD2 matching 14 bases. J was trimmed by 6 bases and V by 4 bases; bases with no gene match: 6. Germline V lookup: CDR1 SGHNT, CDR2 YYREEE (reference sequence). The CDR3 length is 15 residues. The chain's CDR3 is CASSHGTSGRGEQYF. For the CDR3, the DNA is TGTGCCAGCAGCCACGGGACTAGCGGGAGAGGCGAGCAGTACTTC.